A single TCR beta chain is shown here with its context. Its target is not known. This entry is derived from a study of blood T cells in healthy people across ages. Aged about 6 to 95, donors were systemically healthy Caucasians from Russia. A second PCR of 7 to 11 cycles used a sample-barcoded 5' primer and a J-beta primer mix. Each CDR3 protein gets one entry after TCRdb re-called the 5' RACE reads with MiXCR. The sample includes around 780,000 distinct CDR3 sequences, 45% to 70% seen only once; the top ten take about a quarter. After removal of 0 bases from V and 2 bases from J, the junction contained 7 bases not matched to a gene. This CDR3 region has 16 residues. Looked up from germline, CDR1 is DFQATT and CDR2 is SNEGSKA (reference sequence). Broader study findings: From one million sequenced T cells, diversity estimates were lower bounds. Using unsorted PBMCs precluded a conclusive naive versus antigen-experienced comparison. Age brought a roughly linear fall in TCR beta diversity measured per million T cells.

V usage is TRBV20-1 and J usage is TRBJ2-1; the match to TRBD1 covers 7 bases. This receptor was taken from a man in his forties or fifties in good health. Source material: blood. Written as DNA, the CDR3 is TGCAGTGCTAGAGATGAGTCCCAGGGGGCCTACAATGAGCAGTTCTTC. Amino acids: CSARDESQGAYNEQFF.